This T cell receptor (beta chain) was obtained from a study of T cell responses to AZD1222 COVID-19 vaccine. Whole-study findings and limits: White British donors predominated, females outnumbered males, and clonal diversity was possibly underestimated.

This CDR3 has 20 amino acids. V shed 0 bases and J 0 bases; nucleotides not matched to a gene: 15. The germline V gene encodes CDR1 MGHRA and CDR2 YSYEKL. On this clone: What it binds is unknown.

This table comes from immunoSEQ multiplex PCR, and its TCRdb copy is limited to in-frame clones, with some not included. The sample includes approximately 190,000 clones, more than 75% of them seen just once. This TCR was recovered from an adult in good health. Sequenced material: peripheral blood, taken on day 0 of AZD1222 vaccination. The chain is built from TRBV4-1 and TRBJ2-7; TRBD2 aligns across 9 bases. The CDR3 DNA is TGCGCCAGCAGCCAAGAGCGGTTTTCAGCGGGGGGCACAAGCTCCTACGAGCAGTACTTC. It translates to CASSQERFSAGGTSSYEQYF.